Listed below are T cell receptor beta chains from one sample, sequenced in a study of response to subunit inactivated influenza vaccine. TCRdb recomputed calls from the RT-PCR reads with MiXCR, one row per CDR3 protein. The sample comprises around 850,000 distinct CDR3 sequences, 15% to 20% of which are singletons, and approximately 10% rests with the top ten. Material: PBMCs from blood, obtained 4 to 6 days after vaccination. All receptors come from a man aged 50 to 59 who received an inactivated influenza vaccine. Each CDR3 is given with its conserved first and last residue. Each record gives: D gene, clone size, V gene, J gene, CDR3 DNA, CDR3 protein. D genes are given only for firm matches. Not all rows give a size; the values are once, few, many and, for expanded clones, a class.

D: TRBD2
size: .
V: TRBV28
J: TRBJ2-2
DNA: TGTGCCAGCTCAGGCTGGGGACTAGCGGGCAAGAACACCGGGGAGCTGTTTTTT
CDR3: CASSGWGLAGKNTGELFF

D: .
size: .
V: TRBV7-9
J: TRBJ1-1
DNA: TGTGCCAGCAGCTTAGTGGTGAGAAACACTGAAGCTTTCTTT
CDR3: CASSLVVRNTEAFF

D: .
size: .
V: TRBV5-5
J: TRBJ2-7
DNA: TGTGCCAGCAGCTTAGCAGAGACTAACTACGAGCAGTACTTC
CDR3: CASSLAETNYEQYF

D: TRBD2
size: few
V: TRBV7-2
J: TRBJ2-7
DNA: TGTGCCAGCAGCTTAAGGACGGGAGGGCCCTACGAGCAGTACTTC
CDR3: CASSLRTGGPYEQYF

D: TRBD1
size: .
V: TRBV7-9
J: TRBJ2-5
DNA: TGTGCCAGCAGCTCAACCATCACAGGGGGAGAAGAGACCCAGTACTTC
CDR3: CASSSTITGGEETQYF

D: .
size: .
V: TRBV6-1
J: TRBJ1-4
DNA: TGTGCCAGCAGCCGCAGCGGGGTTAGCGGAACTAATGAAAAACTGTTTTTT
CDR3: CASSRSGVSGTNEKLFF

D: .
size: many
V: TRBV20-1
J: TRBJ2-3
DNA: TGCAGTGCAACCCGGGCCAACGCAGATACGCAGTATTTT
CDR3: CSATRANADTQYF

D: TRBD1
size: once
V: TRBV2
J: TRBJ2-1
DNA: TGTGCCAGCAGTGAAGCAAAACAGGGGGCGCCCAATGAGCAGTTCTTC
CDR3: CASSEAKQGAPNEQFF

D: TRBD2
size: .
V: TRBV4-3
J: TRBJ2-7
DNA: TGCGCCAGCAGCCAAGAAGCGACTAGCAGCTACGAGCAGTACTTC
CDR3: CASSQEATSSYEQYF

D: TRBD1
size: few
V: TRBV25-1
J: TRBJ2-7
DNA: TGTGCCAGCAACGGACAGGGGATGGTCGAGCAGTACTTC
CDR3: CASNGQGMVEQYF

D: .
size: few
V: TRBV6-2/TRBV6-3
J: TRBJ2-7
DNA: TGTGCCAGCAGGCCCTCTGGCAGCACCTACGAGCAGTACTTC
CDR3: CASRPSGSTYEQYF

D: TRBD2
size: .
V: TRBV6-1
J: TRBJ2-5
DNA: TGTGCCAGCACACTAGCGGGGGGTATAGAAGAGACCCAGTACTTC
CDR3: CASTLAGGIEETQYF

D: TRBD1
size: .
V: TRBV5-1
J: TRBJ2-7
DNA: TGCGCCAGCAGCTTGGACCCGGGACAGGGTTTCCCCTCCGCCTACGAGCAGTACTTC
CDR3: CASSLDPGQGFPSAYEQYF

D: .
size: many
V: TRBV7-2
J: TRBJ2-1
DNA: TGTGCCAGCAGCTTAGGGACCTCAGGTGAGCAGTTCTTC
CDR3: CASSLGTSGEQFF

D: .
size: .
V: TRBV20-1
J: TRBJ2-1
DNA: TGCAGTGCTAGAGATCGATGGAGGTCTTACAATGAGCAGTTCTTC
CDR3: CSARDRWRSYNEQFF

D: TRBD1
size: few
V: TRBV6-1
J: TRBJ2-1
DNA: TGTGCCAGCACCGACGATGGACAGGCGTACAATGAGCAGTTCTTC
CDR3: CASTDDGQAYNEQFF

D: .
size: few
V: TRBV18
J: TRBJ2-5
DNA: TGTGCCAGCTCACCCCTACCCGAGGTGGGGTTCGGCGAGACCCAGTACTTC
CDR3: CASSPLPEVGFGETQYF

D: .
size: few
V: TRBV29-1
J: TRBJ2-3
DNA: TGCAGCGTTGAATTTTTCGGGGACGGAACAGATACGCAGTATTTT
CDR3: CSVEFFGDGTDTQYF

D: TRBD1
size: .
V: TRBV4-1
J: TRBJ2-6
DNA: TGCGCCAGCAGGCAAGGGACAGGGGGTTCTGGGGCCAACGTCCTGACTTTC
CDR3: CASRQGTGGSGANVLTF

D: TRBD2
size: .
V: TRBV4-3
J: TRBJ2-1
DNA: TGCGCCAGCAGCGAACTAGCGGGAGGACACTTGGATGAGCAGTTCTTC
CDR3: CASSELAGGHLDEQFF

D: TRBD2
size: .
V: TRBV5-1
J: TRBJ2-1
DNA: TGCGCCAGCAGACAGGCGGGGGATTACAATGAGCAGTTCTTC
CDR3: CASRQAGDYNEQFF

D: TRBD2
size: once
V: TRBV11-2
J: TRBJ2-1
DNA: TGTGCCAGCAGCCCAAGACTAGCGGAGACTTACAATGAGCAGTTCTTC
CDR3: CASSPRLAETYNEQFF

D: .
size: .
V: TRBV20-1
J: TRBJ1-5
DNA: TGCAGTGCGTTTAAGAATCTGGGTCTCGGTGGCAATCAGCCCCAGCATTTT
CDR3: CSAFKNLGLGGNQPQHF

D: .
size: few
V: TRBV24-1
J: TRBJ2-2
DNA: TGTGCCACCAGTGCCAACACGGGACGGTCGAACACCGGGGAGCTGTTTTTT
CDR3: CATSANTGRSNTGELFF

D: .
size: .
V: TRBV18
J: TRBJ1-2
DNA: TGTGCCAGCTCACACTCGAGGGAACAAGGCTACACCTTC
CDR3: CASSHSREQGYTF

D: .
size: few
V: TRBV7-2
J: TRBJ2-7
DNA: TGTGCCAGCAGCTCAAGAACAGGGAAGGCCTACGAGCAGTACTTC
CDR3: CASSSRTGKAYEQYF

D: .
size: few
V: TRBV4-2
J: TRBJ1-1
DNA: TGTGCCAGCAGCCAAGGAACCGGAGAGCAAAAAGCTTTCTTT
CDR3: CASSQGTGEQKAFF

D: .
size: few
V: TRBV12-3/TRBV12-4
J: TRBJ2-5
DNA: TGTGCCAGCAGCGGAGGACAACCCGGGACCCAGTACTTC
CDR3: CASSGGQPGTQYF

D: .
size: .
V: TRBV12-3/TRBV12-4
J: TRBJ1-1
DNA: TGTGCCAGCAGCTATCCGACGGGGACTGAAGCTTTCTTT
CDR3: CASSYPTGTEAFF

D: .
size: many
V: TRBV7-3
J: TRBJ2-3
DNA: TGTGCCAGCAGTTTGCCCCCGGACCATACGCAGTATTTT
CDR3: CASSLPPDHTQYF

D: TRBD2
size: many
V: TRBV6-1
J: TRBJ2-3
DNA: TGTGCCAGCAAGGTAGCGGGGAAGTCAGATACGCAGTATTTT
CDR3: CASKVAGKSDTQYF

D: .
size: few
V: TRBV27
J: TRBJ2-1
DNA: TGTGCCAGCAGCCCTTTCGGCGGGAACGAGCAGTTCTTC
CDR3: CASSPFGGNEQFF

D: .
size: .
V: TRBV5-1
J: TRBJ2-7
DNA: TGCGCCAGCAGACCTGGGACCTCCTACGAGCAGTACTTC
CDR3: CASRPGTSYEQYF